Below are 9 T cell receptor beta chains sequenced from a single sample in a study of PD-L1 blockade in urothelial cancer. Repertoires were generated with immunoSEQ multiplex PCR, while TCRdb's copy carries only in-frame clones and drops some. Found here are about 100,000 clones, roughly 88% of them singletons; the top ten hold about 2.2%. Sequences were derived from PBMCs, sampled around atezolizumab (anti-PD-L1) treatment. The receptors here all came from a man between 45 and 60 years old with urothelial cancer.

The V call is TRBV6-6, the J call TRBJ1-3, with 10 bases that match TRBD1. The CDR3 runs to 16 residues. Germline CDR1 MNHNY, CDR2 SVGAGI (reference sequence). The V gene end was trimmed by 5 bases and the J gene end by 2 bases; junction bases not matched to a gene: 6. CDR3 in amino acids: CASSALGQGAGNTIYF. CDR3 coding DNA: TGTGCCAGCAGTGCCCTCGGACAGGGGGCTGGAAACACCATATATTTT.

The chain couples TRBV7-3 to TRBJ1-2, with 9 bases lining up with TRBD1. This CDR3 region has 15 residues. Germline values: CDR1 SGHTA, CDR2 FQGTGA. V shed 5 bases, J shed 6 bases, and the junction held 10 bases outside the gene matches. CDR3 in DNA: TGTGCCAGCAGCCCGGGACAGGGAAAGTATGATGGCTACACCTTC. Translation gives CASSPGQGKYDGYTF.

The chain recombines TRBV18 with TRBJ1-1; 10 bases fit TRBD1. The CDR3 runs to 15 residues. Germline V CDR1 and CDR2: KGHSH, LQKENI. V shed 6 bases, J shed 4 bases, and the junction held 8 bases outside the gene matches. CDR3 sequence: CASSLSRDRGTEAFF. CDR3 sequence (DNA): TGTGCCAGCTCCCTGTCCCGGGACAGGGGCACTGAAGCTTTCTTT.

The chain carries TRBV6-1 and TRBJ1-2; no reliable D call. This CDR3 spans 15 amino acids. Per germline, CDR1 MNHNS and CDR2 SASEGT. The ends were cut back, 2 bases at V and 5 bases at J, with 15 bases in the middle. In nucleotides, the CDR3 is TGTGCCAGCAGTGAAAGTCCCGGGATTAGTTATGGCTACACCTTC. It yields the protein CASSESPGISYGYTF.

This chain joins TRBV30 and TRBJ2-5; the D gene is possibly TRBD2 (5 bases). CDR3 length: 15 amino acids. CDR1 and CDR2 from the germline V gene are GTSNPN and SVGIG (reference sequence). V was pared by 0 bases and J by 3 bases, with 14 bases between. CDR3 amino acids: CAWSVNGVKEETQYF. For the CDR3, the DNA is TGTGCCTGGAGTGTAAACGGGGTTAAGGAAGAGACCCAGTACTTC.

The chain uses TRBV28 and TRBJ2-7, with 9 bases fitting TRBD2. CDR1 is MDHEN, CDR2 SYDVKM, per germline. V lost 4 bases to trimming and J lost 4 bases; unmatched junction nucleotides: 5. CDR3 size: 14 residues. As DNA, the CDR3 is TGTGCCAGCAGTTGGGGACTAGCCGGATACGAGCAGTACTTC. As protein: CASSWGLAGYEQYF.

The chain couples TRBV15 to TRBJ2-1; D might be TRBD2 (6 bases). The length of the CDR3 is 13 residues. Germline CDR1 and CDR2: LNHNV and YYDKDF (reference sequence). The ends were cut back, 3 bases at V and 8 bases at J, with 11 bases in the middle. The CDR3 region has the DNA TGTGCCACCAGCAGGTACGGGAGCCATGAGCAGTTCTTC. This sequence encodes CATSRYGSHEQFF.

This clone occurred a few times. The gene calls are TRBV4-1 and TRBJ1-4; 8 nucleotides agree with TRBD1. CDR1 is MGHRA and CDR2 is YSYEKL in the germline V gene. V was pared by 1 base and J by 8 bases, with 3 bases of the junction left unmatched. This CDR3 comprises 14 residues. CDR3 loop: CASSQGTGYEKLFF. The CDR3 nucleotides read TGCGCCAGCAGCCAAGGGACAGGGTACGAAAAACTGTTTTTT.

V and J are TRBV27 and TRBJ1-1, with TRBD1 matching 8 bases. The ends lost 0 bases at V and 11 bases at J; junction bases unmatched: 14. Per the germline V gene, CDR1 is MNHEY and CDR2 is SMNVEV (reference sequence). The CDR3 is 16 amino acids. The CDR3 DNA reads TGTGCCAGCAGTTTATCAGCACCGAGGACAGGGTCGGAGGCTTTCTTT. Translating gives CASSLSAPRTGSEAFF.